This T cell receptor beta chain came from a study of T cells in Graves' hyperthyroidism and ophthalmopathy. General study results and limits: Researchers found most expanded thyroid clonotypes above 0.001 in blood as well.

The sample holds a few counts of this clonotype. Its antigen remains unidentified. Ophthalmopathy patients all had a Clinical Activity Score of at least 3, a NOSPECS grade of at least 4 and disease under 3 months old. Patients were excluded because of uncontrolled infection, other autoimmune disease, pregnancy or lactation. V shed 2 bases and J 1 base; nucleotides not matched to a gene: 3. From germline, CDR1 is MDHEN and CDR2 SYDVKM. The CDR3 covers 15 residues. Regions amplified from RNA transcripts were the TCR beta CDR3 regions. Initially, a first-round RT-PCR of the TCR CDR3 employed the HTBI primer set. TCRdb analysed the multiplex PCR reads with MiXCR anew, one entry per CDR3 protein. The profile shows around 690,000 distinct CDR3 sequences, about 20% of them singletons.

The sequence came from a man younger than 40 with Graves' ophthalmopathy. This chain connects TRBV28 to TRBJ2-7, with 9 positions matching TRBD2. Sequences were obtained from blood. The CDR3 DNA follows: TGTGCCAGCAGTTTAATAGCGGGAGTTTCCTACGAGCAGTACTTC. This codes for CASSLIAGVSYEQYF.